The 11 T cell receptor beta chains presented below share a single source sample, sequenced in a study of blood T cell repertoires in COVID-19. Here immunoSEQ multiplex PCR was the method, and the copy in TCRdb shows in-frame clones only, minus some. The sample has tens of thousands of clones; 90% are singletons. Sequenced sample: peripheral blood. Receptor source: a man aged 50 to 59 with COVID-19, enrolled during active disease.

This clone came up once. The chain is built from TRBV7-3 and TRBJ2-5; D possibly corresponds to TRBD2 (6 bases). Germline V gene lookup returns CDR1 SGHTA and CDR2 FQGTGA. CDR3 length: 15 residues. V was clipped by 5 bases and J by 4 bases, with 17 bases between them. In nucleotides, the CDR3 is TGTGCCAGCAGCCCAGGAAGGGGAGGTCCAGAGACCCAGTACTTC. Its protein product is CASSPGRGGPETQYF. Looking up the rest from reference TRBV7-3 and TRBJ2-5 gives the full variable domain: GAGVSQTPSNKVTEKGKYVELRCDPISGHTALYWYRQSLGQGPEFLIYFQGTGAADDSGLPNDRFFAVRPEGSVSTLKIQRTERGDSAVYLCASSPGRGGPETQYFGPGTRLLVL.

In its sample, this clone was seen once. The gene calls are TRBV25-1 and TRBJ1-2; 11 nucleotides match TRBD1. The V gene end was trimmed by 3 bases and the J gene end by 4 bases; junction bases not matched to a gene: 4. The CDR3 is 15 residues long. Germline V gene sequence: CDR1 MGHDK, CDR2 SYGVNS. Here the CDR3 DNA reads TGTGCCAGCAGTGAGGACAGGGGGCCCCCCTATGGCTACACCTTC. This encodes CASSEDRGPPYGYTF.

The J gene is TRBJ1-1, the V gene TRBV6-1, with D hard to call. CDR1 is MNHNS and CDR2 is SASEGT in the germline V gene. Trimming stripped 2 bases from V and 3 bases from J, with 10 bases between. The CDR3 spans 14 residues. The CDR3 is CASSEIRRDTEAFF. The CDR3 DNA reads TGTGCCAGCAGTGAAATTAGGAGGGACACTGAAGCTTTCTTT.

The rearrangement joins TRBV3-1 (or the pseudogene TRBV3-2) to TRBJ1-6; 8 nucleotides match TRBD1. V dropped 4 bases and J dropped 7; count of bases not matched to a gene: 9. The CDR3 covers 16 residues. Germline V CDR1 and CDR2: LGHDT, YNNKEL (reference sequence). CDR3 coding DNA: TGTGCCAGCAGCCCCCTAGGCGGACAGGGAAATTCACCCCTCCACTTT. It codes for CASSPLGGQGNSPLHF.

J is TRBJ1-5 and V is TRBV4-2; TRBD1 is a possible D gene (6 bases). This CDR3 comprises 15 residues. V lost 1 base and J 7 bases, leaving 14 bases between the germline ends. Germline-derived CDR1 and CDR2 are LGHNA and YNFKEQ. The CDR3 reads CASSQAGAGGQPQHF. CDR3 DNA: TGTGCCAGCAGCCAAGCGGGGGCGGGGGGCCAGCCCCAGCATTTT.

The rearrangement links TRBV11-2 to TRBJ2-5; 7 bases are shared with TRBD1. The CDR3 contains 15 residues. The V and J ends lost 5 bases and 5 bases, in that order; junction bases with no gene match: 11. Looked up from germline, CDR1 is SGHAT and CDR2 is FQNNGV. In DNA form, the CDR3 reads TGTGCCAGCAGCCTCTTGGGACAGAGAATGGAGACCCAGTACTTC. This translates into CASSLLGQRMETQYF.

V and J are TRBV6-5 and TRBJ2-7; the match to TRBD1 covers 10 bases. The CDR3 sequence is 15 residues long. In germline, CDR1 is MNHEY, CDR2 SVGAGI. The V gene end was trimmed by 4 bases and the J gene end by 3 bases; junction bases not matched to a gene: 6. As DNA, the CDR3 is TGTGCCAGCAGTTGTGACAGGGGGCAGGACTACGAGCAGTACTTC. Protein product: CASSCDRGQDYEQYF.

This chain connects TRBV4-3 to TRBJ1-3; unclear D gene. The CDR3 has 13 residues. Germline V gene lookup returns CDR1 LGHNA and CDR2 YSLEER. Trimming cost V 1 base and J 4 bases, with 5 bases left between them. Here the CDR3 DNA reads TGCGCCAGCAGCCAAGGAGGGGGAAACACCATATATTTT. Encoded protein: CASSQGGGNTIYF.

This sequence joins TRBV4-3 and TRBJ2-3, with 9 positions matching TRBD2. The CDR3 runs 15 residues. V shed 1 base, J shed 4 bases, and the junction held 3 bases outside the gene matches. The V gene's germline CDR1 is LGHNA and CDR2 YSLEER. This CDR3 is CASSQGLAAPDTQYF. In nucleotides, the CDR3 is TGCGCCAGCAGCCAAGGACTAGCGGCCCCAGATACGCAGTATTTT.

The chain joins TRBV2 to TRBJ2-7, with a tentative D call TRBD1 (5 bases). V lost 6 bases to trimming and J lost 6 bases, with 12 bases between them. Germline values: CDR1 SNHLY, CDR2 FYNNEI. The CDR3 covers 12 residues. The CDR3 spells CASSLQASEQYF. The CDR3 DNA follows: TGTGCCAGCAGCCTACAGGCTTCCGAGCAGTACTTC.

The V gene is TRBV11-2, the J gene TRBJ2-7; 12 bases match TRBD2. CDR3 length equals 13 residues. In germline, CDR1 is SGHAT, CDR2 FQNNGV. V dropped 6 bases and J dropped 7; count of bases not matched to a gene: 4. CDR3: CASRTSGREEQYF. DNA for the CDR3: TGTGCCAGCAGGACTAGCGGGAGAGAAGAGCAGTACTTC.